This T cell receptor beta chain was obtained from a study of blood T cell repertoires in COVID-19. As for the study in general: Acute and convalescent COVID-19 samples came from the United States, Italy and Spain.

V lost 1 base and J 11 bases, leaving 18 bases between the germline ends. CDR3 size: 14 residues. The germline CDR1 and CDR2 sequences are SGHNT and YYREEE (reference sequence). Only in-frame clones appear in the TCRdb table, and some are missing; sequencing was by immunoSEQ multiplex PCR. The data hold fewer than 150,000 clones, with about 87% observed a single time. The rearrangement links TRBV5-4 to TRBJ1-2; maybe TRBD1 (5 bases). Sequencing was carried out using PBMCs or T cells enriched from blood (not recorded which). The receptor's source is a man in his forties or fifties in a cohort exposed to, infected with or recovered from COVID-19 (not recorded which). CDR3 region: CASSLREAGLTYTF. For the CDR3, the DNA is TGTGCCAGCAGCTTGAGAGAGGCAGGGTTAACGTACACCTTC.